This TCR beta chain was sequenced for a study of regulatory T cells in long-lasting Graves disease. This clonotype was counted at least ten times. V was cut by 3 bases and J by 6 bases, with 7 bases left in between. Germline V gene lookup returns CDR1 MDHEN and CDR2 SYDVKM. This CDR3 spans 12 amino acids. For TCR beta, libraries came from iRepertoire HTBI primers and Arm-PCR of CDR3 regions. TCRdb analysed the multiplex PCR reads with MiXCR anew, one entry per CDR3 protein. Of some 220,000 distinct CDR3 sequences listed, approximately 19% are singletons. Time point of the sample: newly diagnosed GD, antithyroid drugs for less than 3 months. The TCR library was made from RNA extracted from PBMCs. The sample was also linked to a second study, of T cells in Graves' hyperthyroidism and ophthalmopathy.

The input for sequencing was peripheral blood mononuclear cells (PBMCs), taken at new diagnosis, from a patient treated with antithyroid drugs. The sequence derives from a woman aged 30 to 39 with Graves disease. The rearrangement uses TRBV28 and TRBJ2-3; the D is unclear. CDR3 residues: CASSFSPDTQYF. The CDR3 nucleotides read TGTGCCAGCAGTTTCTCCCCGGATACGCAGTATTTT.